Below, 30 T cell receptor beta chains from the same sample are listed, as sequenced in a study of shared clonotypes between healthy human individuals. The table came from immunoSEQ multiplex PCR; TCRdb's copy has only in-frame clones and leaves some out. The table includes some 240,000 clones, over 60% detected once. Sequencing was carried out using memory CD4+ T cells sorted from blood. Described subset: CD45RA-negative fraction. These TCRs come from a man aged 30-40 years in good health.

V and J are TRBV7-2 and TRBJ1-2; maybe TRBD1 (5 bases). Trimming took 5 bases from V and 4 from J, leaving 14 bases between them. The germline CDR1 and CDR2 sequences are SGHTA and FQGNSA. The CDR3 runs to 14 residues. The CDR3 DNA sequence: TGTGCCAGCAGCCCGATTACAGGCGCCTATGGCTACACCTTC. It encodes CASSPITGAYGYTF.

The chain links TRBV4-1 to TRBJ1-5; a possible D gene is TRBD1 (5 bases). With 0 bases removed from V and 7 bases from J, the gap between germline ends came to 10 bases. Germline CDR1 and CDR2: MGHRA and YSYEKL. The CDR3 runs 14 residues. The CDR3 sequence: CASSQDRVGQPQHF. The CDR3 DNA reads TGCGCCAGCAGCCAAGACAGGGTTGGGCAGCCCCAGCATTTT.

About this clone: A much larger clone lies one base from this, so it may be a read error. The J gene is TRBJ1-1, the V gene TRBV11-2; 7 bases agree with TRBD1. The V gene end was trimmed by 3 bases and the J gene end by 0 bases; junction bases not matched to a gene: 1. Germline V lookup: CDR1 SGHAT, CDR2 FQNNGV. The length of the CDR3 is 14 residues. DNA for the CDR3: TGTGCCAGCAGCTTTGACAGGGTGAACACTGAAGCTTTCTTT. This translates into CASSFDRVNTEAFF.

The gene calls are TRBV6-5 and TRBJ2-4; D is uncertain. CDR1 and CDR2 from the germline V gene are MNHEY and SVGAGI. The CDR3 contains 13 residues. The V gene lost 7 bases and the J gene lost 8 bases, with 15 bases spanning the gap. The CDR3 DNA reads as TGTGCCAGCAAACCGCAAGGCTGGGACATTCAGTACTTC. Translated: CASKPQGWDIQYF.

The chain combines TRBV19 with TRBJ2-7, with D hard to call. The CDR3 runs 13 residues. Germline values: CDR1 LNHDA, CDR2 SQIVND (reference sequence). V lost 4 bases to trimming and J lost 2 bases, with 9 bases between them. The CDR3, as DNA: TGTGCCAGTAGTAGGGTAGATACCTACGAGCAGTACTTC. Residues: CASSRVDTYEQYF.

The rearrangement uses TRBV9 and TRBJ2-7; the D is unclear. Looked up from germline, CDR1 is SGDLS and CDR2 is YYNGEE. V was shortened by 0 bases and J by 2 bases, with 15 bases between the two germline ends. This CDR3 is built from 16 residues. For the CDR3, the DNA is TGTGCCAGCAGCGTAGACCCCGGGCCTTTGGCCTACGAGCAGTACTTC. It codes for CASSVDPGPLAYEQYF. The full variable domain, completed using reference TRBV9 and TRBJ2-7, is DSGVTQTPKHLITATGQRVTLRCSPRSGDLSVYWYQQSLDQGLQFLIQYYNGEERAKGNILERFSAQQFPDLHSELNLSSLELGDSALYFCASSVDPGPLAYEQYFGPGTRLTVT.

This clone has a handful of counts. This chain's CDR3 is CASSLAWATGEGYTF. Written as DNA, the CDR3 is TGTGCCAGCAGCTTGGCCTGGGCTACAGGGGAAGGCTACACCTTC. The J gene is TRBJ1-2, the V gene TRBV5-4; 7 bases are a match to TRBD1. The CDR3 has 15 amino acids. Germline CDR1 SGHNT, CDR2 YYREEE (reference sequence). V dropped 0 bases and J dropped 8; count of bases not matched to a gene: 10.

The chain combines TRBV21-1 with TRBJ1-5; the listed D gene, TRBD1, was not tested against the DNA. TRBV21-1 is an annotated pseudogene. CDR3 size: 15 residues. CDR3 nucleotides: TGTGCCAGCAGTCGGGGGGGGACAGGGTATCAGCCCCAGCATTTT. This codes for CASSRGGTGYQPQHF.

The rearrangement uses TRBV2 and TRBJ2-1; no clear D. V was cut by 3 bases and J by 10 bases, with 10 bases left in between. CDR1 and CDR2 (germline): SNHLY, FYNNEI. This CDR3 contains 12 residues. CDR3 loop: CASSESSWEQFF. The CDR3 DNA sequence: TGTGCCAGCAGTGAGTCGTCTTGGGAGCAGTTCTTC. Together with reference TRBV2 and TRBJ2-1, the CDR3 gives the full variable domain: EPEVTQTPSHQVTQMGQEVILRCVPISNHLYFYWYRQILGQKVEFLVSFYNNEISEKSEIFDDQFSVERPDGSNFTLKIRSTKLEDSAMYFCASSESSWEQFFGPGTRLTVL.

V usage is TRBV7-9 and J usage is TRBJ2-5; a possible D gene is TRBD2 (5 bases). Trimming took off 2 bases at V and 0 bases at J, with 19 bases between the two ends. The CDR3 contains 18 residues. CDR1 and CDR2 from the germline V gene are SEHNR and FQNEAQ (reference sequence). CDR3 sequence: CASSLRRPGKLYQETQYF. The CDR3 DNA is TGTGCCAGCAGCTTAAGACGCCCGGGGAAGTTGTACCAAGAGACCCAGTACTTC.

The chain joins TRBV11-2 to TRBJ1-3, with D hard to call. The CDR3 runs 15 residues. The V end was cut by 3 bases, the J end by 4 bases, with 13 bases between. CDR1 is SGHAT, CDR2 FQNNGV, per germline. The CDR3 bases are TGTGCCAGCAGCTTCCCGGGTGTGAAAGGAAACACCATATATTTT. Protein: CASSFPGVKGNTIYF.

The J gene is TRBJ1-1, the V gene TRBV6-1, with D possibly TRBD1 on 6 matching bases. CDR3 length: 15 amino acids. Germline values: CDR1 MNHNS, CDR2 SASEGT. V was pared by 6 bases and J by 1 base, with 15 bases between. CDR3 coding DNA: TGTGCCAGCAGGTCGTCGGGACAACGGAACACTGAAGCTTTCTTT. Protein product: CASRSSGQRNTEAFF.

This clone turned up a few times. The chain couples TRBV5-1 to TRBJ2-7, with unresolved D. V was clipped by 4 bases and J by 2 bases, with 10 bases between them. Germline-derived CDR1 and CDR2 are SGHRS and YFSETQ. The CDR3 sequence is 13 residues long. CDR3 in amino acids: CASSPMGTYEQYF. The CDR3 DNA is TGCGCCAGCAGCCCCATGGGGACCTACGAGCAGTACTTC.

The J gene is TRBJ2-4, the V gene TRBV10-1, with D perhaps TRBD1 (6 bases). Germline V CDR1 and CDR2: WNHNN, SYGVQD (reference sequence). The germline V and J ends were trimmed by 6 bases and 6 bases, with 9 bases remaining between them. The CDR3 has 12 amino acids. The CDR3 coding sequence is TGCGCCAGCAGCGCGGACAGAAACATTCAGTACTTC. Protein sequence: CASSADRNIQYF.

There are many counts of this clone. The chain recombines TRBV7-2 with TRBJ2-7; 9 nucleotides agree with TRBD2. The CDR3 sequence is 15 residues long. Germline V gene sequence: CDR1 SGHTA, CDR2 FQGNSA. V shed 5 bases and J 0 bases; nucleotides not matched to a gene: 5. The DNA for the CDR3 is TGTGCCAGCAGCATAATTAGCGGGAGCTCCTACGAGCAGTACTTC. Its translation is CASSIISGSSYEQYF.

V usage is TRBV25-1 and J usage is TRBJ2-7; weak D call: TRBD1 (5 bases). CDR1 and CDR2 (germline): MGHDK, SYGVNS. The CDR3 runs 17 residues. V lost 8 bases, J lost 3 bases, and 26 bases lay in between. The CDR3 here is CASPKNNTTREHYEQYF. CDR3 nucleotides: TGTGCCAGCCCTAAAAACAATACGACCAGGGAACACTACGAGCAGTACTTC.

The chain links TRBV7-8 to TRBJ2-5; perhaps TRBD2 as D (6 bases). Trimming took 5 bases from V and 1 from J, leaving 11 bases between them. CDR3 length equals 14 residues. Germline V gene data show CDR1 as SGHVS and CDR2 as FQNEAQ. CDR3 residues: CASSPSSAQETQYF. In nucleotides, the CDR3 is TGTGCCAGCAGCCCATCTAGCGCCCAAGAGACCCAGTACTTC.

V usage is TRBV6-6 and J usage is TRBJ2-7, with 7 bases matching TRBD1. CDR3 length equals 13 residues. Germline loops: CDR1 MNHNY, CDR2 SVGAGI (reference sequence). V trimming: 6 bases; J trimming: 2 bases; junction bases outside the gene matches: 4. This chain's CDR3 is CASRNRGPYEQYF. The CDR3 DNA follows: TGTGCCAGCAGAAACAGGGGCCCCTACGAGCAGTACTTC.

In this sample, this clone turned up a few times. The chain joins TRBV18 to TRBJ2-7, with 9 bases aligning to TRBD1. The CDR3 is 16 amino acids. The V gene end was trimmed by 3 bases and the J gene end by 2 bases; junction bases not matched to a gene: 8. The germline V gene encodes CDR1 KGHSH and CDR2 LQKENI. The CDR3 DNA reads TGTGCCAGCTCACCGGAACGGACAGGGGAGGCCTACGAGCAGTACTTC. Its translation: CASSPERTGEAYEQYF.

This clone has more than one count but fewer than ten. The rearrangement joins TRBV2 to TRBJ2-2, with TRBD2 matching over 8 bases. The junction had 4 bases not matched to a gene; V was cut back by 2 bases and J by 5 bases. The CDR3 runs to 15 residues. Germline V gives CDR1 SNHLY, CDR2 FYNNEI. The CDR3 nucleotides are TGTGCCAGCAGTGAACTGGGCGGGAGGACCGGGGAGCTGTTTTTT. The encoded protein is CASSELGGRTGELFF.

This clone was detected only a few times. DNA for the CDR3: TGTGCCAGCAGTGCATTGCCTCTTGGGGAGCAGTACTTC. Translating gives CASSALPLGEQYF. J is TRBJ2-7 and V is TRBV28; no firm D call. CDR3 length equals 13 residues. Per the germline V gene, CDR1 is MDHEN and CDR2 is SYDVKM. V lost 5 bases and J lost 7, with 15 bases in between.

This clone was seen more than once but under ten times. This chain links TRBV29-1 with TRBJ2-1; 13 bases match TRBD2. V lost 3 bases and J lost 8; bases outside the gene matches: 7. The CDR3 totals 15 residues. CDR1 SQVTM and CDR2 ANQGSEA come from the germline V gene. The CDR3 loop reads CSVDGLAGVIYEQFF. CDR3 DNA: TGCAGCGTTGATGGACTAGCGGGAGTCATCTATGAGCAGTTCTTC.

The rearrangement joins TRBV2 to TRBJ2-1; D might be TRBD2 (6 bases). Germline V gene sequence: CDR1 SNHLY, CDR2 FYNNEI. The CDR3 covers 15 residues. V lost 3 bases and J lost 6, with 15 bases in between. The CDR3 spells CASSDGTLPLNEQFF. CDR3 bases: TGTGCCAGCAGTGATGGGACTCTGCCACTCAATGAGCAGTTCTTC.

This clone was detected a few times. The rearrangement uses TRBV6-6 and TRBJ1-2, with D possibly being TRBD1 (5 bases). V shed 4 bases and J shed 3 bases, with 18 bases lying between them. The CDR3 consists of 16 residues. Germline V gene lookup returns CDR1 MNHNY and CDR2 SVGAGI (reference sequence). The CDR3 region is CASSSPAGKGDYGYTF. The CDR3 DNA is TGTGCCAGCAGTTCCCCCGCCGGGAAAGGGGACTATGGCTACACCTTC.

V and J are TRBV11-3 and TRBJ2-2, with D unresolved. This CDR3 contains 13 residues. Trimming shortened V by 2 bases and J by 5 bases, and 6 bases separated the two germline ends. The germline V gene has CDR1 SGHNT and CDR2 YENEEA. In DNA form, the CDR3 reads TGTGCCAGCAGCTTACAGATAACCGGGGAGCTGTTTTTT. This gives the protein CASSLQITGELFF.

V is TRBV5-1 and J is TRBJ2-2, with 10 bases identical to TRBD1. This CDR3 comprises 17 residues. Germline lookup yields CDR1 SGHRS and CDR2 YFSETQ. Trimming cost V 1 base and J 4 bases; bases outside gene matches: 7. The CDR3 DNA reads TGCGCCAGCAGCTTGTTCCTGGGACAGGGGTTCACCGGGGAGCTGTTTTTT. Amino acid sequence: CASSLFLGQGFTGELFF.

V and J are TRBV29-1 and TRBJ2-7, with 8 nucleotides matching TRBD2. The V segment lost 0 bases and the J segment 7 bases; nucleotides outside the gene matches: 5. This CDR3 is built from 13 residues. Germline CDR1 is SQVTM and CDR2 is ANQGSEA. The CDR3 DNA is TGCAGCGTTGAAGATCGGGAGGGGGGAGAGCAGTACTTC. As protein: CSVEDREGGEQYF.

The rearrangement uses TRBV10-3 and TRBJ1-1; TRBD1 matches at 8 bases. V lost 5 bases to trimming and J lost 4 bases; unmatched junction nucleotides: 9. This CDR3 has 15 residues. CDR1 and CDR2 (germline): ENHRY, SYGVKD. The CDR3 region has the DNA TGTGCCATCAGTTCTTCAACAGGGGGAAGCACTGAAGCTTTCTTT. Encoded protein: CAISSSTGGSTEAFF.

This clone occurred a few times. This chain uses TRBV7-8 with TRBJ2-4; 7 nucleotides agree with TRBD2. The trim removed 5 bases at V and 8 bases at J, leaving 3 bases unmatched. The germline V gene encodes CDR1 SGHVS and CDR2 FQNEAQ. This CDR3 has 12 amino acids. DNA of the CDR3: TGTGCCAGCAGCAGCGGGAACTACATTCAGTACTTC. Protein: CASSSGNYIQYF.

This clone has at least ten counts. The J gene is TRBJ2-1, the V gene TRBV2; D unresolved. V dropped 5 bases and J dropped 7 bases, with 6 bases sitting between them. Germline CDR1 is SNHLY and CDR2 is FYNNEI. CDR3 length: 11 amino acids. CDR3 in amino acids: CASSIINEQFF. CDR3 nucleotide sequence: TGTGCCAGCAGTATAATAAATGAGCAGTTCTTC. The whole variable domain, remainder taken from reference TRBV2 and TRBJ2-1, is EPEVTQTPSHQVTQMGQEVILRCVPISNHLYFYWYRQILGQKVEFLVSFYNNEISEKSEIFDDQFSVERPDGSNFTLKIRSTKLEDSAMYFCASSIINEQFFGPGTRLTVL.